The clone carrying this T cell receptor beta chain was seen once. Germline V lookup: CDR1 MDHEN, CDR2 SYDVKM. The CDR3 loop spans 13 amino acids. V lost 6 bases and J lost 10; bases outside the gene matches: 6. The data originate from a study of blood T cell repertoires in COVID-19. Across the whole study: The cDNA or gDNA used as material had been derived from T cells, B-cell-depleted T cells, or PBMCs.

Original processing methods: It was from reference gene primer amplification that nucleated cell counts were estimated. Generated by immunoSEQ multiplex PCR, the TCRdb table keeps only in-frame clones and is missing some. That table furnishes V, J and clone size, whereas the DNA furnished D and trimming. The data show 210,000 or so clones, around 84% seen once. Sequencing used peripheral blood. The sequence came from a woman of 80 years or more with active or convalescent COVID-19. This sequence joins TRBV28 and TRBJ1-4, with 9 bases aligning to TRBD1. CDR3 protein: CASRRDRASKLFF. The CDR3 coding sequence is TGTGCCAGCAGAAGGGACAGGGCGTCAAAACTGTTTTTT.